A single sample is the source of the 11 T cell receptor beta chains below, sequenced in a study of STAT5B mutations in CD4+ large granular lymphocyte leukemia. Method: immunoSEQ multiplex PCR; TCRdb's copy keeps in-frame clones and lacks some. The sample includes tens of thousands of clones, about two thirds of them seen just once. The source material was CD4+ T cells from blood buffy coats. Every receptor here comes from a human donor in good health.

In DNA, the CDR3 is TGCGCCAGCACGCAGGGGGTCAATTCACCCCTCCACTTT. Translating it yields CASTQGVNSPLHF. The chain joins TRBV10-1 to TRBJ1-6; 7 bases map to TRBD1. The ends lost 7 bases at V and 7 bases at J; junction bases unmatched: 4. CDR1 is WNHNN and CDR2 is SYGVQD in the germline V gene (reference sequence). CDR3 length: 13 residues.

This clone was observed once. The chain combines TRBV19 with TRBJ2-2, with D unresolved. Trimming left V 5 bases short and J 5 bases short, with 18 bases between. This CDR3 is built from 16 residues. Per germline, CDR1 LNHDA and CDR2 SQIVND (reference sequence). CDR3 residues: CASSDYRKQATGELFF. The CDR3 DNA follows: TGTGCCAGTAGTGATTACAGAAAACAAGCAACCGGGGAGCTGTTTTTT.

CDR3 amino acids: CASSNGQGSSYEQYF. Here the CDR3 DNA reads TGCGCCAGCAGCAACGGACAGGGCAGCTCCTACGAGCAGTACTTC. V gene TRBV5-1 combines with J gene TRBJ2-7; the match to TRBD1 covers 8 bases. Germline lookup yields CDR1 SGHRS and CDR2 YFSETQ. This CDR3 is built from 15 residues. With 4 bases clipped from V and 0 bases from J, the junction kept 6 bases outside the gene matches. Full variable domain (outside the CDR3, taken from reference TRBV5-1 and TRBJ2-7): KAGVTQTPRYLIKTRGQQVTLSCSPISGHRSVSWYQQTPGQGLQFLFEYFSETQRNKGNFPGRFSGRQFSNSRSEMNVSTLELGDSALYLCASSNGQGSSYEQYFGPGTRLTVT.

CDR3 nucleotides: TGCGCCAGCAGCCAACTAACAGGGAATAGCAATCAGCCCCAGCATTTT. Amino acids: CASSQLTGNSNQPQHF. The genes are TRBV4-1 and TRBJ1-5, with D perhaps TRBD1 (6 bases). Trimming pared 2 bases from V and 0 bases from J, leaving 11 bases between. This CDR3 has 16 amino acids. The germline CDR1 and CDR2 sequences are MGHRA and YSYEKL.

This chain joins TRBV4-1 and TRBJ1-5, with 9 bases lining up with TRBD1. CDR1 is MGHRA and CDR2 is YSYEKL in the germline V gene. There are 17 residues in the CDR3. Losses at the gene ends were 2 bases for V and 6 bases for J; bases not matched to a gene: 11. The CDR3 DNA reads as TGCGCCAGCAGCCAAACTCCCGGGACAGGGAACCGTCAGCCCCAGCATTTT. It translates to CASSQTPGTGNRQPQHF.

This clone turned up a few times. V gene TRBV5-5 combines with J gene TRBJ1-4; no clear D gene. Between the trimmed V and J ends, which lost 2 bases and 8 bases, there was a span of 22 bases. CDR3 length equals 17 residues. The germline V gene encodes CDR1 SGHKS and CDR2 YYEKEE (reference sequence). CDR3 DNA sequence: TGTGCCAGCAGCTTCCCAGGCAGTAGAGTGGTACGAGAAAAACTGTTTTTT. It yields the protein CASSFPGSRVVREKLFF.

The CDR3 DNA is TGTGCCAGCAGTTTCGGGGGACCCTGGGACACCATATATTTT. Translation gives CASSFGGPWDTIYF. This chain uses TRBV28 with TRBJ1-3; D might be TRBD1 (5 bases). V lost 3 bases, J lost 8 bases, and 14 bases lay in between. The germline V gene has CDR1 MDHEN and CDR2 SYDVKM. The CDR3 is 14 amino acids.

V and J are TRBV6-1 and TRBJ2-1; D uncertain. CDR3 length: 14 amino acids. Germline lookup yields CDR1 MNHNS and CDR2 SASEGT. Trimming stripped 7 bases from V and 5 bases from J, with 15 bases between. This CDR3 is CASTDPIINNEQFF. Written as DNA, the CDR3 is TGTGCCAGCACCGATCCCATAATCAACAATGAGCAGTTCTTC.

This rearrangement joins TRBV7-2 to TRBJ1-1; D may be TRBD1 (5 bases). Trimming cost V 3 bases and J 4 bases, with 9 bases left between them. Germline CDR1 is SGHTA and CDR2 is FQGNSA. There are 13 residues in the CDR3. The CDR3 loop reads CASSFGGFTEAFF. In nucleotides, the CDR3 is TGTGCCAGCAGCTTTGGGGGGTTCACTGAAGCTTTCTTT.

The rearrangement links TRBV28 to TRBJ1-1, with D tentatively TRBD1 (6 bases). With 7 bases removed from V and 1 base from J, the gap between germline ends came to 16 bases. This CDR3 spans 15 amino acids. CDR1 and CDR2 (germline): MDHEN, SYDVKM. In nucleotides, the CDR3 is TGTGCCAGCACTCTAGGGGGGAGAACGAACACTGAAGCTTTCTTT. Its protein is CASTLGGRTNTEAFF.

The CDR3 bases are TGTGCCAGCTGGGCTCTAGTAGTCAACTATGGCTACACCTTC. This sequence encodes CASWALVVNYGYTF. The chain carries TRBV6-6 and TRBJ1-2; D is uncertain. Trimming stripped 8 bases from V and 2 bases from J, with 15 bases between. The V gene's germline CDR1 is MNHNY and CDR2 SVGAGI (reference sequence). The CDR3 contains 14 residues.